Only a few counts were recorded for the clone carrying this T cell receptor beta chain. In the original processing: How many nucleated cells were present was estimated from reference gene primer amplification. Measured with immunoSEQ multiplex PCR; TCRdb has only the in-frame clones, and not every one. The V and J calls and clone size come from that table; D and trimming were worked out from the DNA. The sample lists around 240,000 clones, more than 75% occurring once. This study enrolled people aged 18 to 89 from about 26 US geographic areas. The sample originates from a study of blood T cell repertoires in COVID-19. Across the whole study: Samples came from the United States, Italy and Spain, spanning acute and convalescent COVID-19. Sources were T cells, B-cell-depleted T cells, or PBMCs; the material itself was cDNA or gDNA.

The CDR3 is 15 residues long. The germline gives CDR1 MNHEY, CDR2 SVGAGI. V gave up 2 bases and J gave up 9 bases, with 14 bases separating them. The gene calls are TRBV6-5 and TRBJ1-6, with D perhaps TRBD1 (6 bases). Sequences were obtained from PBMCs or T cells enriched from blood (not recorded which). This sequence originates from a woman aged 50 to 60 who had recovered from COVID-19. CDR3 in amino acids: CASSYEQGGGSPLHF. The DNA of the CDR3 is TGTGCCAGCAGTTACGAACAGGGTGGGGGTTCACCCCTCCACTTT.